Shown below are 32 T cell receptor beta chains from a single sample sequenced in a study of control samples from healthy donors and cancer patients. Libraries were prepared by immunoSEQ multiplex PCR; TCRdb keeps only in-frame clonotypes and omits some of them. This table has around 140,000 clones, 75% to 95% appearing once. Sequencing was carried out using blood. These receptors were collected from a young man in good health.

As to this clone: A read error may account for a junction end that differs from germline. Distinct nucleotide sequences in the sample also encode this CDR3. This chain joins TRBV4-1 and TRBJ2-7; 11 bases match TRBD2. The CDR3 sequence is 17 residues long. CDR1 and CDR2 from the germline V gene are MGHRA and YSYEKL. In DNA, the CDR3 is TGCGCCAGCAGTCAAGAATCAGGGACTAGCGGAACTTACGAGCAGTACTTC. This gives the protein CASSQESGTSGTYEQYF.

The rearrangement links TRBV12-3 or TRBV12-4 to TRBJ1-1; 11 bases are shared with TRBD1. Germline trimming cut 8 bases from V and 1 base from J; bases unmatched to any gene: 0. This CDR3 is built from 13 residues. This CDR3 is CASGQGANTEAFF. The DNA of the CDR3 is TGTGCCAGCGGACAGGGGGCGAACACTGAAGCTTTCTTT.

This clone was observed a single time. This chain links TRBV11-1 with TRBJ1-2; D unresolved. CDR3 length: 12 amino acids. From germline, CDR1 is SGHAT and CDR2 FQDESV (reference sequence). Trimming pared 1 base from V and 5 bases from J, leaving 5 bases between. This CDR3 is CASSLEGYGYTF. DNA of the CDR3: TGTGCCAGCAGCTTAGAGGGTTATGGCTACACCTTC.

This chain uses TRBV27 with TRBJ1-6; TRBD1 aligns across 9 bases. Germline CDR1 and CDR2: MNHEY and SMNVEV (reference sequence). This CDR3 has 14 amino acids. The J segment lost 9 bases and the V segment lost 7 bases, leaving 7 bases of the junction unmatched. CDR3 DNA: TGTGCCAGCACCCTGGGACAGGGCGTTTCACCCCTCCACTTT. Protein: CASTLGQGVSPLHF.

Here the CDR3 reads CASSRGESQHF. The CDR3 nucleotides read TGTGCCAGCAGCCGGGGGGAGTCCCAGCATTTT. The chain combines TRBV7-9 with TRBJ1-5; possible D gene TRBD1, 5 bases. Trimming took 5 bases from V and 11 from J, leaving 10 bases between them. This CDR3 region has 11 residues. Germline CDR1 reads SEHNR; CDR2 reads FQNEAQ (reference sequence).

J is TRBJ1-3 and V is TRBV21-1. TRBV21-1 is reported as a pseudogene. The CDR3 contains 14 residues. CDR3 DNA: TGTGCCAGCAGCAAACGGCACTCTGGAAACACCATATATTTT. Its protein is CASSKRHSGNTIYF.

V and J are TRBV19 and TRBJ2-7; perhaps TRBD1 as D (5 bases). This CDR3 contains 14 residues. The V end was cut by 3 bases, the J end by 7 bases, with 16 bases between. The V gene's germline CDR1 is LNHDA and CDR2 SQIVND (reference sequence). The DNA of the CDR3 is TGTGCCAGTAGTATCTCGCAGGGATGGAATGAGCAGTACTTC. It yields the protein CASSISQGWNEQYF.

This clone has a single count. This chain connects TRBV27 to TRBJ2-2, with 12 bases that match TRBD2. CDR1 and CDR2 from the germline V gene are MNHEY and SMNVEV (reference sequence). This CDR3 spans 16 amino acids. V was clipped by 6 bases and J by 7 bases; unmatched bases: 9. CDR3 in DNA: TGTGCCAGCAGCCCGAGGACTAGCGGGGTTAACGGGGAGCTGTTTTTT. Translated, it gives CASSPRTSGVNGELFF.

This chain uses TRBV28 with TRBJ1-4; D ambiguous. Per the germline V gene, CDR1 is MDHEN and CDR2 is SYDVKM. The CDR3 has 16 amino acids. The ends were cut back, 5 bases at V and 7 bases at J, with 20 bases in the middle. The CDR3 sequence is CASSTAEGERAEKLFF. Here the CDR3 DNA reads TGTGCCAGCAGTACCGCCGAGGGTGAGAGGGCTGAAAAACTGTTTTTT.

The chain has TRBV7-3 and TRBJ2-2; 8 bases match TRBD2. The CDR3 covers 15 residues. J gave up 0 bases and V 5 bases, and 2 bases lay outside the gene matches. The germline V gene encodes CDR1 SGHTA and CDR2 FQGTGA. CDR3 nucleotides: TGTGCCAGCAGCAGGCGGGGGGCGAACACCGGGGAGCTGTTTTTT. Its translation: CASSRRGANTGELFF.

The chain couples TRBV3-1 (or the pseudogene TRBV3-2) to TRBJ2-1; no clear D. The CDR3 consists of 12 residues. V gave up 4 bases and J gave up 3 bases, with 4 bases separating them. Germline V lookup: CDR1 LGHDT, CDR2 YNNKEL (reference sequence). CDR3 sequence reads: CASSRSYNEQFF. The CDR3 DNA is TGTGCCAGCAGCCGTAGCTACAATGAGCAGTTCTTC.

The chain uses TRBV7-2 and TRBJ2-2, with TRBD2 matching over 9 bases. The CDR3 loop spans 16 amino acids. The germline V gene has CDR1 SGHTA and CDR2 FQGNSA. V was pared by 5 bases and J by 2 bases, with 6 bases of the junction left unmatched. In DNA form, the CDR3 reads TGTGCCAGCAGCCCTCGACTAGCGGTAAACACCGGGGAGCTGTTTTTT. Its translation: CASSPRLAVNTGELFF.

The rearrangement joins TRBV2 to TRBJ2-3; no firm D call. The CDR3 has 14 residues. Germline V gene lookup returns CDR1 SNHLY and CDR2 FYNNEI. V shed 1 base and J shed 6 bases, with 11 bases lying between them. The CDR3 reads CASSEVSFGDTQYF. In nucleotides, the CDR3 is TGTGCCAGCAGTGAAGTTAGTTTTGGGGATACGCAGTATTTT.

This chain uses TRBV30 with TRBJ2-7, with D perhaps being TRBD1 or TRBD2 (5 bases each). V dropped 2 bases and J dropped 2 bases, with 13 bases sitting between them. Looked up from germline, CDR1 is GTSNPN and CDR2 is SVGIG (reference sequence). The CDR3 covers 14 residues. The CDR3 is CAWSPGPGPYEQYF. The CDR3 region has the DNA TGTGCCTGGAGTCCGGGCCCGGGGCCCTACGAGCAGTACTTC.

The chain couples TRBV7-2 to TRBJ1-6; D perhaps matches TRBD1 (5 bases). V was cut by 0 bases and J by 9 bases, with 12 bases left in between. Looked up from germline, CDR1 is SGHTA and CDR2 is FQGNSA. The CDR3 consists of 15 residues. The CDR3 sequence: CASSLAEGKGSPLHF. CDR3 nucleotide sequence: TGTGCCAGCAGCTTAGCGGAGGGGAAGGGTTCACCCCTCCACTTT. Full variable domain (rest looked up from reference TRBV7-2 and TRBJ1-6): GAGVSQSPSNKVTEKGKDVELRCDPISGHTALYWYRQSLGQGLEFLIYFQGNSAPDKSGLPSDRFSAERTGGSVSTLTIQRTQQEDSAVYLCASSLAEGKGSPLHFGNGTRLTVT.

V is TRBV3-1 (or the pseudogene TRBV3-2) and J is TRBJ2-2; tentatively, D is TRBD1 (6 bases). The CDR3 runs 15 residues. Germline V gene data show CDR1 as LGHDT and CDR2 as YNNKEL (reference sequence). V gave up 4 bases and J gave up 7 bases, with 16 bases separating them. The CDR3 region has the DNA TGTGCCAGCAGCCGACAGGTCTTTGGGAGCGGGGAGCTGTTTTTT. Its translation is CASSRQVFGSGELFF.

The gene calls are TRBV7-2 and TRBJ2-7; D unclear. Deletions cut 0 bases from V and 4 bases from J, with 4 bases between. The germline gives CDR1 SGHTA, CDR2 FQGNSA. The CDR3 contains 12 residues. The CDR3 DNA reads as TGTGCCAGCAGCTTAGCGGAGTACGAGCAGTACTTC. Protein sequence: CASSLAEYEQYF.

The chain uses TRBV6-6 and TRBJ1-2, with TRBD1 matching over 8 bases. The V and J ends lost 8 bases and 0 bases, in that order; junction bases with no gene match: 8. The length of the CDR3 is 15 residues. Germline V CDR1 and CDR2: MNHNY, SVGAGI (reference sequence). The CDR3 DNA is TGTGCCAGCCGGGACAGGAACTACGCTAACTATGGCTACACCTTC. It specifies CASRDRNYANYGYTF.

In its sample, this clone was seen once. The V call is TRBV2, the J call TRBJ1-2; the D is unclear. Per germline, CDR1 SNHLY and CDR2 FYNNEI. The CDR3 loop spans 14 amino acids. V lost 1 base and J 8 bases, leaving 14 bases between the germline ends. The CDR3 loop is CASSEESRRQGYTF. The DNA of the CDR3 is TGTGCCAGCAGTGAAGAGTCCAGGAGGCAGGGCTACACCTTC.

V usage is TRBV6-5 and J usage is TRBJ1-5, with TRBD1 as a possible D gene (5 bases). The CDR3 sequence is 16 residues long. Germline CDR1 and CDR2: MNHEY and SVGAGI. The germline V and J ends were trimmed by 1 base and 6 bases, with 16 bases remaining between them. This CDR3 is CASSYYGGDVSQPQHF. The DNA for the CDR3 is TGTGCCAGCAGTTACTACGGGGGGGATGTAAGTCAGCCCCAGCATTTT.

The chain couples TRBV19 to TRBJ1-3; D is ambiguous. CDR3 length equals 14 residues. CDR1 and CDR2 from the germline V gene are LNHDA and SQIVND (reference sequence). The V gene lost 6 bases and the J gene lost 1 base, with 10 bases spanning the gap. Here the CDR3 reads CASRAVSSGNTIYF. DNA of the CDR3: TGTGCCAGTAGGGCAGTTTCGTCTGGAAACACCATATATTTT.

This chain uses TRBV4-1 with TRBJ2-2; unclear D gene. Per the germline V gene, CDR1 is MGHRA and CDR2 is YSYEKL. The CDR3 is 15 amino acids. The germline V and J ends were trimmed by 1 base and 2 bases, with 8 bases remaining between them. CDR3 amino acids: CASSQVSINTGELFF. The CDR3 DNA reads TGCGCCAGCAGCCAAGTTTCAATTAACACCGGGGAGCTGTTTTTT.

This clone was observed a single time. V is TRBV3-1 (or the pseudogene TRBV3-2) and J is TRBJ2-1, with 9 bases that match TRBD2. With V trimmed by 4 bases and J by 7 bases, 14 bases remained unmatched. This CDR3 is 17 amino acids long. CDR1 is LGHDT and CDR2 is YNNKEL in the germline V gene (reference sequence). The CDR3 sequence: CASSPRPAGGLGNEQFF. CDR3 DNA sequence: TGTGCCAGCAGCCCGCGGCCCGCGGGGGGGCTGGGGAATGAGCAGTTCTTC.

The chain carries TRBV5-8 and TRBJ2-1; 9 positions match TRBD1. The trim removed 6 bases at V and 9 bases at J, leaving 13 bases unmatched. The CDR3 is 15 residues long. CDR1 and CDR2 from the germline V gene are SGHTS and YDEGEE. The CDR3 nucleotides read TGTGCCAGCACTTCTCGGACAGGGGCGAAGGGTGAGCAGTTCTTC. Its translation: CASTSRTGAKGEQFF. Full variable domain (remainder filled in from reference TRBV5-8 and TRBJ2-1): EAGVTQSPTHLIKTRGQQATLRCSPISGHTSVYWYQQALGLGLQFLLWYDEGEERNRGNFPPRFSGRQFPNYSSELNVNALELEDSALYLCASTSRTGAKGEQFFGPGTRLTVL.

CDR3 coding DNA: TGTGCCAGCACTCCGGGCGGGGACTACGAGCAGTACTTC. This encodes CASTPGGDYEQYF. The chain employs TRBV6-6 and TRBJ2-7; D is possibly TRBD2 (6 bases). Trimming removed 7 bases at V and 3 bases at J, with 13 bases between. The CDR3 runs to 13 residues. Germline loops: CDR1 MNHNY, CDR2 SVGAGI (reference sequence).

The rearrangement links TRBV5-4 to TRBJ2-5; a possible D gene is TRBD1 (5 bases). Germline CDR1 is SGHNT and CDR2 is YYREEE (reference sequence). V lost 0 bases and J lost 0, with 12 bases in between. The CDR3 contains 16 residues. This CDR3 reads CASSLGEWGNQETQYF. As DNA, the CDR3 is TGTGCCAGCAGCTTGGGAGAATGGGGCAACCAAGAGACCCAGTACTTC.

The rearrangement links TRBV20-1 to TRBJ1-4; no reliable D call. CDR1 DFQATT and CDR2 SNEGSKA come from the germline V gene (reference sequence). The CDR3 is 15 residues long. Trimming removed 3 bases from V and 5 bases from J, with 16 bases in between. This chain's CDR3 is CSASDTRIGNEKLFF. As DNA, the CDR3 is TGCAGTGCTAGTGACACCCGAATTGGGAATGAAAAACTGTTTTTT.

This clone was recorded once. The chain combines TRBV5-4 with TRBJ2-7, with 12 bases matching TRBD2. Germline values: CDR1 SGHNT, CDR2 YYREEE (reference sequence). V lost 3 bases, J lost 2 bases, and 6 bases stayed unmatched. This CDR3 contains 16 residues. CDR3 region: CASSSDRLAGAYEQYF. The DNA of the CDR3 is TGTGCCAGCAGCTCAGACAGACTAGCGGGGGCCTACGAGCAGTACTTC.

Only one count was recorded for this clone. This chain joins TRBV30 and TRBJ2-7, with 8 bases matching TRBD2. Germline CDR1 reads GTSNPN; CDR2 reads SVGIG (reference sequence). CDR3 length: 15 residues. V shed 0 bases, J shed 3 bases, and the junction held 7 bases outside the gene matches. The CDR3 is CAWSVLGLAGYEQYF. The CDR3 bases are TGTGCCTGGAGTGTACTTGGGCTAGCGGGCTACGAGCAGTACTTC.

The chain joins TRBV6-6 to TRBJ2-1; no firm D call. V was cut by 7 bases and J by 7 bases, with 17 bases left in between. From germline, CDR1 is MNHNY and CDR2 SVGAGI (reference sequence). The CDR3 spans 14 residues. The CDR3, as DNA: TGTGCCAGCATTGGACCCCCTCCACAAAATGAGCAGTTCTTC. Its translation: CASIGPPPQNEQFF.

The chain employs TRBV5-6 and TRBJ1-2; D is possibly TRBD1 (5 bases). The CDR3 contains 15 residues. The germline CDR1 and CDR2 sequences are SGHDT and YYEEEE. With 6 bases removed from V and 0 bases from J, the gap between germline ends came to 15 bases. CDR3 sequence reads: CASIGLGPSNYGYTF. The CDR3 bases are TGTGCCAGCATAGGTCTGGGACCGTCTAACTATGGCTACACCTTC. Full variable domain (remainder filled in from reference TRBV5-6 and TRBJ1-2): DAGVTQSPTHLIKTRGQQVTLRCSPKSGHDTVSWYQQALGQGPQFIFQYYEEEERQRGNFPDRFSGHQFPNYSSELNVNALLLGDSALYLCASIGLGPSNYGYTFGSGTRLTVV.

This chain joins TRBV27 and TRBJ1-6; 7 bases map to TRBD1. Trimming removed 5 bases from V and 9 bases from J; junction bases left unmatched: 22. This CDR3 has 19 amino acids. Looked up from germline, CDR1 is MNHEY and CDR2 is SMNVEV (reference sequence). CDR3 DNA sequence: TGTGCCAGCAGTCCAGGGACAGAGTCTCTTATTCACCCCTCTTCACCCCTCCACTTT. It yields the protein CASSPGTESLIHPSSPLHF.